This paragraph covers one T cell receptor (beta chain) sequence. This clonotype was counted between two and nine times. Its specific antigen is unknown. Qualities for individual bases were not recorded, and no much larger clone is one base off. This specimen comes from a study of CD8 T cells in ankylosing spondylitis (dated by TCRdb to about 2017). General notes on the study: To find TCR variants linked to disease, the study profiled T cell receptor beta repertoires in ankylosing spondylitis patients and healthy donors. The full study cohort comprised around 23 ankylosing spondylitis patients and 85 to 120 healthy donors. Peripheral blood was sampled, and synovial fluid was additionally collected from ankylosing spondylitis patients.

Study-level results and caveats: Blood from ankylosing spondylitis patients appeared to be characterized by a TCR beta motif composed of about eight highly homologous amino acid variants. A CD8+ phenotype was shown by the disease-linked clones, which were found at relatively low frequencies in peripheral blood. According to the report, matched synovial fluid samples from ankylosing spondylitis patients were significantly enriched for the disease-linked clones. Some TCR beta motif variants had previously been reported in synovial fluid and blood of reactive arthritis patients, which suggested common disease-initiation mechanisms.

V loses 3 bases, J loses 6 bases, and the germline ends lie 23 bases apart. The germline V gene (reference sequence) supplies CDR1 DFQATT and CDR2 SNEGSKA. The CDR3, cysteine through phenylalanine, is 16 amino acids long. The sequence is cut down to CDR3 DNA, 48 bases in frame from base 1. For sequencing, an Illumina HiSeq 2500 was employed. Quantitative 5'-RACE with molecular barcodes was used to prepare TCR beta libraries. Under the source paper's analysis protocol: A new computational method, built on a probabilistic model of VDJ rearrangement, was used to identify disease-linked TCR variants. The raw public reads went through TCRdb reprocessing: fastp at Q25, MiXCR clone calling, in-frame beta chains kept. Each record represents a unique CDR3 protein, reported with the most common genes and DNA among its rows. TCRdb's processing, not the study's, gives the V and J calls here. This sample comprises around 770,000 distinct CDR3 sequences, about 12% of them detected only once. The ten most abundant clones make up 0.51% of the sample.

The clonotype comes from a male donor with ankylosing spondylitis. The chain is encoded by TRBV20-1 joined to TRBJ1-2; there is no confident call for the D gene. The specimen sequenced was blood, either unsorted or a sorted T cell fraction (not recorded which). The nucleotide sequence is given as TGCAGTGCTAGCACCCCGAGGGATAATATTTTGGATGGCTACACCTTC. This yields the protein CSASTPRDNILDGYTF.